One and the same sample provided the 24 T cell receptor beta chains below, sequenced in a study of CD8+CD57+ T cells in acquired aplastic anemia. CDR3 and TCR beta VDJ profiling relied on a genomic DNA template. TCRdb passed the reads through MiXCR, listing each CDR3 protein once. The sample consists of more than 150,000 distinct CDR3 sequences, approximately 46% of them appearing once. The sequencing input was sorted CD4+, CD8+, or CD8+CD57+ T cells (not recorded which) from PBMCs. These receptors all come from a human donor in good health.

The chain joins TRBV5-1 to TRBJ2-3; no clear D. This CDR3 has 16 amino acids. Trimming left V 0 bases short and J 6 bases short, with 17 bases between. Germline values: CDR1 SGHRS, CDR2 YFSETQ. The CDR3 spells CASSLGPFGHTDTQYF. The DNA for the CDR3 is TGCGCCAGCAGCTTGGGACCATTCGGCCACACTGATACGCAGTATTTT.

The V call is TRBV7-9, the J call TRBJ2-7; D gene ambiguous. Per the germline V gene, CDR1 is SEHNR and CDR2 is FQNEAQ (reference sequence). With 8 bases removed from V and 4 bases from J, the gap between germline ends came to 15 bases. There are 13 residues in the CDR3. Here the CDR3 reads CASDYPPDYEQYF. CDR3 DNA: TGTGCCAGCGATTACCCCCCTGATTACGAGCAGTACTTC.

This clonotype was seen at least ten times. The rearrangement links TRBV9 to TRBJ2-2; maybe TRBD2 (5 bases). V lost 0 bases and J 3 bases, leaving 6 bases between the germline ends. The CDR3 has 14 residues. Germline V gene data show CDR1 as SGDLS and CDR2 as YYNGEE. The DNA of the CDR3 is TGTGCCAGCAGCGTAGGAGGGTACACCGGGGAGCTGTTTTTT. Translated: CASSVGGYTGELFF.

The gene calls are TRBV7-2 and TRBJ2-7, with D maybe TRBD2 (7 bases). From germline, CDR1 is SGHTA and CDR2 FQGNSA. There are 15 residues in the CDR3. V shed 4 bases and J shed 5 bases, with 18 bases lying between them. CDR3 protein: CASSWDWGGGHEQYF. CDR3 bases: TGTGCCAGCAGCTGGGACTGGGGCGGGGGCCACGAGCAGTACTTC. The full variable domain, rest sourced from reference TRBV7-2 and TRBJ2-7, is GAGVSQSPSNKVTEKGKDVELRCDPISGHTALYWYRQSLGQGLEFLIYFQGNSAPDKSGLPSDRFSAERTGGSVSTLTIQRTQQEDSAVYLCASSWDWGGGHEQYFGPGTRLTVT.

To note about this clonotype: The limits of the CDR3 on the DNA are not certain, so only TCRdb's listed CDR3 is given. J is TRBJ2-1 and V is TRBV6-1; the table's D call TRBD1 went unverified against the DNA. CDR1 is MNHNS, CDR2 SASEGT, per germline. The CDR3 has 14 residues if both end residues are counted. CDR3 in amino acids: CASSTSTAYNEQFF.

Ten or more counts support this clonotype. The chain combines TRBV12-3 or TRBV12-4 with TRBJ1-2; 8 nucleotides line up with TRBD1. CDR3 length equals 14 residues. With V trimmed by 7 bases and J by 1 base, 5 bases remained unmatched. The CDR3 loop reads CASMWTGSNYGYTF. CDR3 coding DNA: TGTGCCAGCATGTGGACAGGGAGTAACTATGGCTACACCTTC.

This clonotype was counted at least ten times. The gene calls are TRBV5-5 and TRBJ2-3; no firm D call. The CDR3 loop spans 12 amino acids. CDR1 is SGHKS and CDR2 is YYEKEE in the germline V gene (reference sequence). Trimming took 0 bases from V and 5 from J, leaving 4 bases between them. The CDR3 region is CASSLAGDTQYF. CDR3 coding DNA: TGTGCCAGCAGCTTGGCTGGAGATACGCAGTATTTT.

CDR3 sequence: CASSQSGQGYTGELFF. DNA of the CDR3: TGTGCCAGCAGTCAATCGGGACAGGGATACACCGGGGAGCTGTTTTTT. The chain links TRBV3-1 to TRBJ2-2; TRBD1 aligns across 9 bases. V lost 6 bases and J lost 3; bases outside the gene matches: 8. This CDR3 comprises 16 residues. Germline-derived CDR1 and CDR2 are LGHDT and YNNKEL (reference sequence).

The chain uses TRBV9 and TRBJ2-1; 10 bases match TRBD2. Germline V gene lookup returns CDR1 SGDLS and CDR2 YYNGEE. This CDR3 region has 17 residues. The V segment lost 0 bases and the J segment 4 bases; nucleotides outside the gene matches: 7. CDR3 in DNA: TGTGCCAGCAGCGTAGAGGGTAGCGGGAGGCGATACAATGAGCAGTTCTTC. Amino acid sequence: CASSVEGSGRRYNEQFF.

The table lists this clonotype with many counts. This sequence joins TRBV12-3 or TRBV12-4 and TRBJ1-6, with TRBD1 matching over 7 bases. The V segment lost 1 base and the J segment 3 bases; nucleotides outside the gene matches: 3. The length of the CDR3 is 16 residues. The CDR3 bases are TGTGCCAGCAGTTTAGACGGGGACAGCTATAATTCACCCCTCCACTTT. It codes for CASSLDGDSYNSPLHF.

As for this clonotype: The junction departs from germline at one end; a sequencing error may be responsible. The gene calls are TRBV29-1 and TRBJ2-7; possibly TRBD2 for D (6 bases). CDR3 length equals 11 residues. Looked up from germline, CDR1 is SQVTM and CDR2 is ANQGSEA. In nucleotides, the CDR3 is TGCAGCGTTGAAGATCGGGGGTCGTACCACTTC. Encoded protein: CSVEDRGSYHF.

The rearrangement uses TRBV12-3 or TRBV12-4 and TRBJ2-7; 9 bases agree with TRBD1. V shed 6 bases and J 4 bases; nucleotides not matched to a gene: 4. The CDR3 consists of 13 residues. In nucleotides, the CDR3 is TGTGCCAGCAGGGAGGGACAGGGTTACGAGCAGTACTTC. It specifies CASREGQGYEQYF.

This clonotype was seen ten or more times. The chain joins TRBV5-1 to TRBJ2-7, with D tentatively TRBD2 (5 bases). This CDR3 has 14 amino acids. Germline V gene lookup returns CDR1 SGHRS and CDR2 YFSETQ. V lost 5 bases to trimming and J lost 0 bases, with 12 bases between them. Written as DNA, the CDR3 is TGCGCCAGCAGACGAGCGGTGAGCTCCTACGAGCAGTACTTC. Translated: CASRRAVSSYEQYF. Combining the CDR3 with reference TRBV5-1 and TRBJ2-7 gives the whole variable domain KAGVTQTPRYLIKTRGQQVTLSCSPISGHRSVSWYQQTPGQGLQFLFEYFSETQRNKGNFPGRFSGRQFSNSRSEMNVSTLELGDSALYLCASRRAVSSYEQYFGPGTRLTVT.

This sequence joins TRBV15 and TRBJ2-7; no reliable D call. This CDR3 has 13 amino acids. CDR1 and CDR2 from the germline V gene are LNHNV and YYDKDF (reference sequence). The germline V and J ends were trimmed by 4 bases and 4 bases, with 11 bases remaining between them. As DNA, the CDR3 is TGTGCCACCAGCATTCGGATAGGTTACGAGCAGTACTTC. It encodes CATSIRIGYEQYF.

The chain joins TRBV24-1 to TRBJ2-7; the D gene is possibly TRBD2 (7 bases). V was clipped by 3 bases and J by 3 bases, with 17 bases between them. This CDR3 has 16 amino acids. Germline assignment: CDR1 KGHDR and CDR2 SFDVKD. This chain's CDR3 is CATSDRGATGNYEQYF. In DNA, the CDR3 is TGTGCCACCAGTGATCGGGGGGCCACAGGGAACTACGAGCAGTACTTC.

J is TRBJ2-7 and V is TRBV15; 7 positions agree with TRBD1. Germline-derived CDR1 and CDR2 are LNHNV and YYDKDF (reference sequence). Trimming at V came to 5 bases and at J to 0 bases, leaving 7 bases not matched to a gene. This CDR3 is built from 15 residues. CDR3 in DNA: TGTGCCACCAGCTTGGGACAGTCGTACTCCTACGAGCAGTACTTC. Amino acid sequence: CATSLGQSYSYEQYF.

This chain connects TRBV7-6 to TRBJ2-2; D is perhaps TRBD2 (6 bases). V was cut by 6 bases and J by 0 bases, with 8 bases left in between. Germline CDR1 and CDR2: SGHVS and FNYEAQ. This CDR3 has 14 amino acids. The chain's CDR3 is CASRGLPNTGELFF. The CDR3 DNA sequence: TGTGCCAGCAGAGGACTACCGAACACCGGGGAGCTGTTTTTT.

There are a few counts of this clonotype. Its ends do not fully match the called genes, so a read error is possible. This chain uses TRBV19 with TRBJ1-6; no reliable D call. Germline V CDR1 and CDR2: LNHDA, SQIVND (reference sequence). CDR3 length: 14 residues. The DNA for the CDR3 is TGTGCCAGTAGTACCGGGAACTATAATTCACCTCTCCACTTT. Residues: CASSTGNYNSPLHF.

V and J are TRBV9 and TRBJ2-2, with D possibly called TRBD1 or TRBD2 (6 bases each). CDR1 and CDR2 (germline): SGDLS, YYNGEE. The V and J ends lost 0 bases and 7 bases respectively, with 10 bases between them. The CDR3 loop spans 14 amino acids. In DNA form, the CDR3 reads TGTGCCAGCAGCGTAGGAGGGGGGCGCGGGGAGCTGTTTTTT. As protein: CASSVGGGRGELFF.

This clonotype was observed a single time. Germline and junction disagree at one end, which may indicate a read error. This sequence joins TRBV10-3 and TRBJ2-3; 9 bases align to TRBD2. CDR3 length equals 17 residues. Germline V gene sequence: CDR1 ENHRY, CDR2 SYGVKD. The DNA for the CDR3 is TGTGCCAGCAGTTTAGATGGGAAGCGGGGGGGCACAGATACGCAGTATTTT. Protein sequence: CASSLDGKRGGTDTQYF.

The table lists this clonotype with a few counts. A read error may be the cause here, since a much bigger clone is one base away. V and J are TRBV7-2 and TRBJ1-3; no clear D gene. Germline V gene data show CDR1 as SGHTA and CDR2 as FQGNSA. V gave up 0 bases and J gave up 4 bases, with 7 bases separating them. This CDR3 region has 14 residues. The CDR3 DNA follows: TGTGCCAGCAGCTTAGCCGTGGAGGGAAACACCATATATTTT. Residues: CASSLAVEGNTIYF.

This chain links TRBV7-9 with TRBJ1-1; D is uncertain. CDR1 and CDR2 from the germline V gene are SEHNR and FQNEAQ (reference sequence). The CDR3 is 13 amino acids. V lost 2 bases to trimming and J lost 1 base, with 5 bases between them. The CDR3 sequence is CASSLRPNTEAFF. CDR3 in DNA: TGTGCCAGCAGCTTAAGGCCGAACACTGAAGCTTTCTTT. The full variable domain, in which reference TRBV7-9 and TRBJ1-1 provide the parts outside the CDR3, is DTGVSQNPRHKITKRGQNVTFRCDPISEHNRLYWYRQTLGQGPEFLTYFQNEAQLEKSRLLSDRFSAERPKGSFSTLEIQRTEQGDSAMYLCASSLRPNTEAFFGQGTRLTVV.

This clonotype was counted only a few times. The V call is TRBV24-1, the J call TRBJ2-5, with 7 bases that match TRBD2. There are 12 residues in the CDR3. Germline V gene data show CDR1 as KGHDR and CDR2 as SFDVKD. V lost 6 bases and J lost 5; bases outside the gene matches: 2. The CDR3 reads CATSSGMETQYF. The CDR3 nucleotides are TGTGCCACCAGTAGCGGGATGGAGACCCAGTACTTC.

This clonotype was observed at least ten times. The V call is TRBV19, the J call TRBJ2-2; D is undetermined. Germline loops: CDR1 LNHDA, CDR2 SQIVND (reference sequence). V dropped 2 bases and J dropped 1 base, with 5 bases sitting between them. The CDR3 is made up of 14 amino acids. The CDR3 coding sequence is TGTGCCAGTAGTATAATGGGGAACACCGGGGAGCTGTTTTTT. Amino acids: CASSIMGNTGELFF.